This T cell receptor (beta chain) was found in a study of post-analysis software for immune sequencing data. Across the study: The disease courses spanned relapsing-remitting, secondary progressive and progressive-relapsing forms of multiple sclerosis. Study-wide results and limits: Under F measure analysis, samples from one preparation batch co-clustered strongly. Five or six TRBV segments appeared more often in patients than in controls, and TRBV5-6, TRBV5-1 and TRBV20-1 were among these.

Trimming took 6 bases from V and 7 from J, leaving 16 bases between them. The CDR3 is made up of 14 amino acids. Unique molecular identifiers were present in the TCR beta cDNA libraries. TCRdb passed the PCR reads through MiXCR, listing each CDR3 protein once. The sample records 450,000 to 700,000 distinct CDR3 sequences, about 40% being singletons. In the case of this clonotype: The antigen remains undetermined.

This receptor was taken from a girl aged 10 to 17 with multiple sclerosis. This rearrangement joins TRBV12-3 or TRBV12-4 to TRBJ2-1; weak D call: TRBD2 (6 bases). The sample taken for sequencing was blood. Here the CDR3 DNA reads TGTGCCAGCAGGGGGACTCCGGGGAGGAATGAGCAGTTCTTC. It encodes CASRGTPGRNEQFF.